The following is a T cell receptor (beta chain) sequence with its context. Trimming cost V 7 bases and J 5 bases; bases outside gene matches: 4. This CDR3 contains 12 residues. Germline lookup yields CDR1 SGHTA and CDR2 FQGNSA. The data stem from a study of blood T cell repertoires in COVID-19. The authors' processing: The authors estimated nucleated cell counts from reference gene primer amplification. Profiled with immunoSEQ multiplex PCR; TCRdb holds only in-frame clones, not every one. The D gene and trimming were derived from the DNA, and the V and J assignments and clone size from that table. Altogether roughly 200,000 clones are present, roughly 89% being singletons, with the ten largest covering around 6.6%.

The rearrangement joins TRBV7-2 to TRBJ1-1; 7 bases are shared with TRBD1. Specimen: peripheral blood. The source is a man in his forties with acute or convalescent COVID-19. The CDR3 region is CASTAGQTEAFF. In DNA form, the CDR3 reads TGTGCCAGCACCGCGGGACAGACTGAAGCTTTCTTT.